The 10 T cell receptor beta chains reported below all come from one sample, sequenced in a study of blood T cell repertoires in COVID-19 (dated by TCRdb to the early 2020s). Preparation of the library involved the immunoSEQ multiplex PCR assay. TCRdb re-hosts the immuneACCESS table, in-frame sequences only. Its copies lack some clones; in the studies checked, an unresolved V gene accounts for under half of them, and the cause for the rest is not known. The sample has some 63,000 clones on record, around 85% of them singletons. About 18% of the sample goes to the ten largest clones. Sequenced sample: peripheral blood. Receptors originate from a human donor in a cohort sampled during active COVID-19.

The V gene is TRBV19, the J gene TRBJ2-1; 10 nucleotides agree with TRBD2. Germline-derived CDR1 and CDR2 are LNHDA and SQIVND (reference sequence). V was pared by 8 bases and J by 6 bases, with 13 bases of the junction left unmatched. This CDR3 spans 16 amino acids. CDR3: CASHSGGSRFGNEQFF. The CDR3 DNA follows: TGTGCCAGTCATAGCGGGGGGTCCCGTTTTGGCAATGAGCAGTTCTTC.

This sequence joins TRBV7-8 and TRBJ1-5; D might be TRBD1 (6 bases). The length of the CDR3 is 17 residues. The V end was cut by 5 bases, the J end by 0 bases, with 17 bases between. Germline lookup yields CDR1 SGHVS and CDR2 FQNEAQ. This CDR3 reads CASSRGGGEYSNQPQHF. CDR3 bases: TGTGCCAGCAGCCGAGGGGGGGGTGAATATAGCAATCAGCCCCAGCATTTT.

The gene calls are TRBV19 and TRBJ1-1, with a tentative D call TRBD1 (5 bases). V lost 3 bases and J lost 6, with 14 bases in between. The length of the CDR3 is 14 residues. CDR1 is LNHDA and CDR2 is SQIVND in the germline V gene (reference sequence). CDR3 DNA: TGTGCCAGTAGTATTGGGGGGAGCGGGGCTGAAGCTTTCTTT. It specifies CASSIGGSGAEAFF.

DNA for the CDR3: TGCGCCAGCAGCCAGAATCACGGGGGTCCCTACGAGCAGTACTTC. Its translation: CASSQNHGGPYEQYF. V is TRBV4-3 and J is TRBJ2-7, with a possible D match to TRBD2 (6 bases). The CDR3 runs to 15 residues. Germline values: CDR1 LGHNA, CDR2 YSLEER. V gave up 3 bases and J gave up 2 bases, with 14 bases separating them.

This clone has just a few counts. The chain recombines TRBV19 with TRBJ1-1, with 7 nucleotides matching TRBD1. Germline V gene lookup returns CDR1 LNHDA and CDR2 SQIVND (reference sequence). V shed 7 bases and J 4 bases; nucleotides not matched to a gene: 9. The CDR3 extends over 14 amino acids. DNA for the CDR3: TGTGCCAGTACCCTATCGCAGGGGGGCACTGAAGCTTTCTTT. Protein product: CASTLSQGGTEAFF.

The V and J genes are TRBV19 and TRBJ1-2; the match to TRBD1 covers 12 bases. The CDR3 loop spans 16 amino acids. The germline V gene has CDR1 LNHDA and CDR2 SQIVND (reference sequence). V lost 5 bases, J lost 8 bases, and 12 bases stayed unmatched. CDR3 in DNA: TGTGCCAGTAGTCCCTCCGGGACAGGGGGCGTTGGCGGCTACACCTTC. It specifies CASSPSGTGGVGGYTF.

The rearrangement joins TRBV5-4 to TRBJ2-5; weak D call: TRBD1 (5 bases). Germline V gives CDR1 SGHNT, CDR2 YYREEE (reference sequence). The CDR3 runs 14 residues. V was clipped by 0 bases and J by 2 bases, with 8 bases between them. CDR3 loop: CASSLADRQETQYF. The CDR3 nucleotides are TGTGCCAGCAGCTTGGCAGACAGACAAGAGACCCAGTACTTC.

This rearrangement joins TRBV9 to TRBJ2-3, with 10 bases identical to TRBD2. The CDR3 totals 17 residues. The trim removed 2 bases at V and 4 bases at J, leaving 10 bases unmatched. Looked up from germline, CDR1 is SGDLS and CDR2 is YYNGEE. The CDR3 region has the DNA TGTGCCAGCAGCGTCCGACCCCTTGGGACTAGCGCAGATACGCAGTATTTT. The encoded protein is CASSVRPLGTSADTQYF.

This clone is a singleton in its sample. CDR3 residues: CASSLKTGFGNIQYF. The CDR3 nucleotides read TGTGCCAGCAGCCTAAAAACAGGGTTTGGAAACATTCAGTACTTC. This rearrangement joins TRBV3-1 (or the pseudogene TRBV3-2) to TRBJ2-4; maybe TRBD1 (6 bases). Germline V gene data show CDR1 as LGHDT and CDR2 as YNNKEL (reference sequence). The CDR3 is made up of 15 amino acids. V lost 4 bases to trimming and J lost 6 bases, with 16 bases between them.

V gene TRBV5-1 combines with J gene TRBJ2-3; 12 nucleotides align to TRBD2. Germline CDR1 is SGHRS and CDR2 is YFSETQ. V lost 4 bases to trimming and J lost 2 bases; unmatched junction nucleotides: 5. There are 16 residues in the CDR3. In DNA form, the CDR3 reads TGCGCCAGCAGCCCCACTAGCGGGGGGCCCACAGATACGCAGTATTTT. Encoded protein: CASSPTSGGPTDTQYF.